The subject of this entry is one T cell receptor beta chain. This record belongs to a study of CD8 T cells in Susac syndrome. The V gene's germline CDR1 is PRHDT and CDR2 FYEKMQ (reference sequence). The length of the CDR3 is 16 residues. Trimming stripped 5 bases from V and 7 bases from J, with 21 bases between. Random hexamers served to reverse transcribe about 0.5 to 1 ug RNA. In TCRdb, the immunoSEQ multiplex PCR reads were re-called with MiXCR into one record per CDR3 protein. The repertoire consists of some 94,000 distinct CDR3 sequences, with just under 95% occurring once and the leading ten covering approximately 0.3%.

The sequenced sample consisted of CD4+ T cells from PBMCs. The V and J genes are TRBV13 and TRBJ2-1; D is perhaps TRBD2 (7 bases). This sequence originates from a human donor with Susac syndrome. The CDR3 nucleotides are TGTGCCAGCAGCCCCCTGGGAGAGGGGGGGGCTAATGAGCAGTTCTTC. Amino acid sequence: CASSPLGEGGANEQFF. Using reference TRBV13 and TRBJ2-1 for the parts outside the CDR3, the full variable domain is AAGVIQSPRHLIKEKRETATLKCYPIPRHDTVYWYQQGPGQDPQFLISFYEKMQSDKGSIPDRFSAQQFSDYHSELNMSSLELGDSALYFCASSPLGEGGANEQFFGPGTRLTVL.